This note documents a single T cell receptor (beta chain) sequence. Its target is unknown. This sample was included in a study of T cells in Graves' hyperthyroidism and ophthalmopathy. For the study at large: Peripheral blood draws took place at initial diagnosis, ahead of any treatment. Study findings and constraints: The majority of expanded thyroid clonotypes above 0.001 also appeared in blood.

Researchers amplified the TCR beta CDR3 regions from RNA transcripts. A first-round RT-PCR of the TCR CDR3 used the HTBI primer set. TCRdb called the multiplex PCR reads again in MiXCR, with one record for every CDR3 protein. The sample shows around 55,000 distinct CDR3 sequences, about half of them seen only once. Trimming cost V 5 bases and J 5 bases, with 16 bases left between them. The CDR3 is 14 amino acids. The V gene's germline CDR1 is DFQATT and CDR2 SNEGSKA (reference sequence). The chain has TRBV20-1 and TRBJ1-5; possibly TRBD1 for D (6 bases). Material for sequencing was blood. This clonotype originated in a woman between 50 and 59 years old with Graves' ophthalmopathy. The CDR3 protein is CSAGRDKWDQPQHF. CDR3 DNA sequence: TGCAGTGCTGGCCGGGACAAGTGGGATCAGCCCCAGCATTTT.